The rows below give T cell receptor beta chains drawn from one sample of a study of human T cells and chemical hapten exposure. TCRdb reprocessed the RACE reads via MiXCR and lists one record per CDR3 protein. This table has over 50,000 distinct CDR3 sequences, 9.5% to 10% appearing once. The sequenced sample was whole blood, obtained in connection with sensitization to the hapten diphenylcyclopropenone (DPC). The source of these receptors is a woman between 25 and 40 years old with alopecia areata. Some clones in this sample may be carry-over from other donors' samples. The CDR3 runs from the conserved cysteine through the conserved F or W. Each record gives: D gene, CDR3 length, V gene, clone size, J gene, CDR3 protein, CDR3 DNA. A D gene is named only where the DNA matches it firmly. Some rows mark clone size as missing; the rest say once, few, many or name a class of expanded clone.

TRBD1,17,TRBV13,-,TRBJ1-5,CASSYGTGLGSNQPQHF,TGTGCCAGCAGCTACGGGACAGGCCTAGGAAGCAATCAGCCCCAGCATTTT
-,12,TRBV5-6,-,TRBJ2-5,CASSPGGATQYF,TGTGCCAGCAGCCCGGGGGGCGCGACCCAGTACTTC
TRBD1,16,TRBV20-1,many,TRBJ2-2,CSAGGSPGQGAGELFF,TGCAGTGCTGGGGGCTCTCCCGGACAGGGTGCCGGGGAGCTGTTTTTT
-,15,TRBV5-1,-,TRBJ2-3,CASSFALSGTDTQYF,TGCGCCAGCAGCTTCGCGCTTAGCGGCACAGATACGCAGTATTTT
-,14,TRBV5-1,-,TRBJ2-3,CASSRTDSTDTQYF,TGCGCCAGCAGCCGGACTGATTCCACAGATACGCAGTATTTT
TRBD2,16,TRBV20-1,many,TRBJ2-3,CSAREWAGGATDTQYF,TGCAGTGCTAGAGAGTGGGCCGGGGGGGCCACAGATACGCAGTATTTT
TRBD2,14,TRBV7-2,many,TRBJ2-3,CASSLTSGVDTQYF,TGTGCCAGCAGCCTGACTAGCGGGGTTGATACGCAGTATTTT
TRBD1,17,TRBV7-8,-,TRBJ1-5,CASSPGTALAHNQPQHF,TGTGCCAGCAGCCCCGGGACAGCCCTAGCCCACAATCAGCCCCAGCATTTT
-,15,TRBV14,-,TRBJ2-4,CASSQVGLAKNIQYF,TGTGCCAGCAGCCAAGTGGGGCTAGCCAAAAACATTCAGTACTTC
-,14,TRBV6-1,few,TRBJ1-5,CASSENGWDQPQHF,TGTGCCAGCAGTGAAAACGGATGGGATCAGCCCCAGCATTTT
-,15,TRBV7-2,-,TRBJ2-2,CASSLGDYCTGELFF,TGTGCCAGCAGCTTAGGTGACTACTGCACCGGGGAGCTGTTTTTT
-,15,TRBV28,-,TRBJ2-7,CASSFGGQGSYEQYF,TGTGCCAGCAGTTTCGGTGGACAAGGGTCCTACGAGCAGTACTTC
-,13,TRBV3-1,many,TRBJ2-3,CASSLVATDTQYF,TGTGCCAGCAGCCTCGTGGCCACAGATACGCAGTATTTT
-,10,TRBV7-9,-,TRBJ2-7,CASGVTEQYF,TGTGCCAGCGGGGTAACTGAGCAGTACTTC
-,14,TRBV20-1,few,TRBJ2-7,CSARGLARVVEQYF,TGCAGTGCTAGGGGACTCGCTAGAGTAGTCGAGCAGTACTTC
-,14,TRBV7-6,-,TRBJ1-5,CASSLAPDNQPQHF,TGTGCCAGCAGCTTAGCACCGGACAATCAGCCCCAGCATTTT
TRBD2,17,TRBV6-2/TRBV6-3,-,TRBJ2-1,CASSLRTSGTVYNEQFF,TGTGCCAGCAGTTTGCGGACTAGCGGTACTGTCTACAATGAGCAGTTCTTC
TRBD2,14,TRBV6-5,-,TRBJ2-3,CASTKAGESDTQYF,TGTGCCAGCACCAAAGCGGGGGAGTCAGATACGCAGTATTTT
TRBD1,17,TRBV6-1,medium-sized,TRBJ1-5,CASRETGGSASNQPQHF,TGTGCCAGCAGAGAGACAGGGGGTAGTGCGAGCAATCAGCCCCAGCATTTT
-,15,TRBV2,many,TRBJ1-6,CASSEFRAVNSPLHF,TGTGCCAGCAGTGAATTCAGGGCGGTGAACTCACCCCTCCACTTT
-,15,TRBV7-9,few,TRBJ1-2,CASSLAQGISYGYTF,TGTGCCAGCAGCTTAGCGCAGGGAATCTCCTATGGCTACACCTTC
-,13,TRBV12-3/TRBV12-4,many,TRBJ2-1,CASSSRGRPEQFF,TGTGCCAGCAGTTCCCGTGGACGGCCTGAGCAGTTCTTC
TRBD1,16,TRBV10-3,-,TRBJ2-7,CAISPLEAGGSYEQYF,TGTGCCATCAGCCCTTTAGAGGCAGGGGGCTCGTACGAGCAGTACTTC
-,12,TRBV29-1,few,TRBJ2-3,CSVEGTVDTQYF,TGCAGCGTTGAAGGGACGGTGGATACGCAGTATTTT
TRBD2,16,TRBV12-3/TRBV12-4,many,TRBJ2-1,CASSVNSGGVYNEQFF,TGTGCCAGCAGCGTAAATAGCGGGGGGGTGTACAATGAGCAGTTCTTC
-,14,TRBV3-1,many,TRBJ2-3,CASSLGTSPDTQYF,TGTGCCAGCAGCCTTGGAACCAGCCCAGATACGCAGTATTTT
-,15,TRBV5-1,few,TRBJ1-3,CASSPIPRVGNTIYF,TGCGCCAGCAGCCCGATCCCCAGGGTCGGAAACACCATATATTTT
-,16,TRBV23-1,few,TRBJ1-6,CASSQSTESKDSPLHF,TGCGCCAGCAGTCAATCGACGGAAAGCAAGGATTCACCCCTCCACTTT
TRBD1,16,TRBV28,-,TRBJ1-5,CASSYHLGQGNQPQHF,TGTGCCAGCAGTTACCATCTAGGACAGGGCAATCAGCCCCAGCATTTT
TRBD1,15,TRBV11-2,-,TRBJ1-2,CASSHRAGQGYGYTF,TGTGCCAGCAGCCACCGGGCCGGACAGGGGTATGGCTACACCTTC
-,15,TRBV28,-,TRBJ2-4,CASSFGETGNDIQYF,TGTGCCAGCAGTTTTGGGGAGACCGGGAACGACATTCAGTACTTC
-,13,TRBV28,few,TRBJ1-2,CASFEGTTYGYTF,TGTGCCAGTTTTGAGGGGACTACCTATGGCTACACCTTC
-,14,TRBV6-1,few,TRBJ1-5,CASKRAGPDQPQHF,TGTGCCAGCAAAAGGGCAGGTCCTGATCAGCCCCAGCATTTT
TRBD1,18,TRBV14,many,TRBJ1-6,CASSQDTPRQGSSSPLHF,TGTGCCAGCAGCCAAGATACCCCGAGACAGGGAAGTAGTTCACCCCTCCACTTT
-,17,TRBV7-9,medium-sized,TRBJ2-4,CASSQSLTGRGKNIQYF,TGTGCCAGCAGCCAATCCCTGACAGGACGGGGCAAAAACATTCAGTACTTC
-,11,TRBV12-3/TRBV12-4,-,TRBJ1-2,CASSLAAGDTF,TGTGCCAGCAGTTTAGCAGCTGGCGACACCTTC
TRBD2,18,TRBV20-1,many,TRBJ2-1,CSAEATSGVSRSYNEQFF,TGCAGTGCCGAAGCCACTAGCGGGGTTTCCCGCTCCTACAATGAGCAGTTCTTC
-,13,TRBV12-3/TRBV12-4,few,TRBJ2-7,CASSWDDSYEQYF,TGTGCCAGCAGTTGGGACGACTCCTACGAGCAGTACTTC
-,13,TRBV4-3,few,TRBJ2-7,CASSRNRDYEQYF,TGCGCCAGCAGCCGCAACAGGGACTACGAGCAGTACTTC
-,14,TRBV6-2/TRBV6-3,few,TRBJ1-1,CASLSMRGNTEAFF,TGTGCCAGCCTCAGTATGCGGGGGAACACTGAAGCTTTCTTT
-,14,TRBV6-2/TRBV6-3,-,TRBJ1-1,CASSDGSTFTEAFF,TGTGCCAGCAGCGATGGGTCTACTTTCACTGAAGCTTTCTTT
-,12,TRBV29-1,many,TRBJ1-2,CSVDLTGSRYTF,TGCAGCGTTGACCTCACAGGGTCACGCTACACCTTC
-,15,TRBV18,-,TRBJ2-3,CASSPPVTGSDTQYF,TGTGCCAGCTCACCACCCGTGACCGGGTCAGATACGCAGTATTTT
-,12,TRBV11-2,many,TRBJ2-5,CASSHPDETQYF,TGTGCCAGCAGCCACCCGGACGAGACCCAGTACTTC